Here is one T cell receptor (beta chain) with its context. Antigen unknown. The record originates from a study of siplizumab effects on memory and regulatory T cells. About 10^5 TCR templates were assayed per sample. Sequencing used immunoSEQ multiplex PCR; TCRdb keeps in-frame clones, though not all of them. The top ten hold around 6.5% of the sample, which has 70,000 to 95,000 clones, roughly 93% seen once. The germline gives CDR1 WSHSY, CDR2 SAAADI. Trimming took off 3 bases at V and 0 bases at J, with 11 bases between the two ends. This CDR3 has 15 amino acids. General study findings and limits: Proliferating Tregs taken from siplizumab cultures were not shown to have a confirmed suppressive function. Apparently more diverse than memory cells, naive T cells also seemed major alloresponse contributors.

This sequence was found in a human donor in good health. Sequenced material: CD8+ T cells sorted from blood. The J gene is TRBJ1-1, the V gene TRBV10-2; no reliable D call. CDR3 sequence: CASSDPAYMNTEAFF. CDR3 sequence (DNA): TGCGCCAGCAGTGACCCAGCTTATATGAACACTGAAGCTTTCTTT.